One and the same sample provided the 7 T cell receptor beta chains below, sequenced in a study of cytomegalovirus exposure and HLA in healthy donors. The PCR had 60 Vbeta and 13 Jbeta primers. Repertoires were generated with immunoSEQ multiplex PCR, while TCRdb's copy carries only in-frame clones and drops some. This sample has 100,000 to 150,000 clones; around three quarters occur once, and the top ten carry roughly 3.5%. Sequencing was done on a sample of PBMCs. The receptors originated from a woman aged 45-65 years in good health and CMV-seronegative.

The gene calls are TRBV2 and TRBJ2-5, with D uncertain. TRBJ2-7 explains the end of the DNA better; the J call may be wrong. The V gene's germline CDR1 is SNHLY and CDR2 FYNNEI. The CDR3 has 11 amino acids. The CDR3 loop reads CASSEGYEQYF. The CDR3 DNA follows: TGTGCCAGCAGTGAAGGCTACGAGCAGTACTTC.

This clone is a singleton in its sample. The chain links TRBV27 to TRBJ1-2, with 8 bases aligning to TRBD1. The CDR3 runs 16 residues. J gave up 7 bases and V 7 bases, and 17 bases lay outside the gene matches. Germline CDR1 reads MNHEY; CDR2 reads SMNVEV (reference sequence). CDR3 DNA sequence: TGTGCCAGCACCGACCGCCGGGACAGGCTATTTCGTGGCTACACCTTC. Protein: CASTDRRDRLFRGYTF.

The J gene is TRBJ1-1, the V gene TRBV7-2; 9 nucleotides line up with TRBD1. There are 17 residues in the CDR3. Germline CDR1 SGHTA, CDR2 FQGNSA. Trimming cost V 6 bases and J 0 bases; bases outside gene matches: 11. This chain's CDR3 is CASRSGGTGFMNTEAFF. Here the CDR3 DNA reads TGTGCCAGCAGGTCCGGGGGGACAGGGTTCATGAACACTGAAGCTTTCTTT.

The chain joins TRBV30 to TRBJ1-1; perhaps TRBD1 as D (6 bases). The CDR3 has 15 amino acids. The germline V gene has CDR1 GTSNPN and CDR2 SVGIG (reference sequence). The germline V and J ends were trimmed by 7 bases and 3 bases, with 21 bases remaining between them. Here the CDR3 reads CALTRQGGGYTEAFF. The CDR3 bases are TGTGCCTTGACCCGCCAGGGAGGGGGTTACACTGAAGCTTTCTTT.

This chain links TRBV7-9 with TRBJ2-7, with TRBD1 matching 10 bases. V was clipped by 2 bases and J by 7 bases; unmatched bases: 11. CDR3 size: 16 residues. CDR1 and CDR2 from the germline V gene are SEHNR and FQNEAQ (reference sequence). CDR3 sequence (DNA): TGTGCCAGCAGCTTATGGCGGGCCGGGACAGGGGATGAGCAGTACTTC. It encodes CASSLWRAGTGDEQYF. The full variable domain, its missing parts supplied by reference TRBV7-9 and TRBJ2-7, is DTGVSQNPRHKITKRGQNVTFRCDPISEHNRLYWYRQTLGQGPEFLTYFQNEAQLEKSRLLSDRFSAERPKGSFSTLEIQRTEQGDSAMYLCASSLWRAGTGDEQYFGPGTRLTVT.

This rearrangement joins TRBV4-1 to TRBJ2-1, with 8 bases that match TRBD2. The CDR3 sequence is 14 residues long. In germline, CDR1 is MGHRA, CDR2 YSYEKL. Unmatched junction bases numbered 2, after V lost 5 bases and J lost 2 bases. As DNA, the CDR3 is TGCGCCAGCAGCATGACTAGCGCCTACAATGAGCAGTTCTTC. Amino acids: CASSMTSAYNEQFF.

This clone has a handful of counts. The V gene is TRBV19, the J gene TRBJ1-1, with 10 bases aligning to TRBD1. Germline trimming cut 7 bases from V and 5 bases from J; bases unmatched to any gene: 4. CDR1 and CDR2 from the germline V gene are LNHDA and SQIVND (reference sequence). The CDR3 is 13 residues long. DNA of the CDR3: TGTGCCAGTACCGGACAGGGGGGGACTGAAGCTTTCTTT. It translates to CASTGQGGTEAFF. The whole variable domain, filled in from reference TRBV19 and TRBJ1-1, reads DGGITQSPKYLFRKEGQNVTLSCEQNLNHDAMYWYRQDPGQGLRLIYYSQIVNDFQKGDIAEGYSVSREKKESFPLTVTSAQKNPTAFYLCASTGQGGTEAFFGQGTRLTVV.